This T cell receptor (beta chain) was found in a study of regulatory T cells in long-lasting Graves disease. Stated time point: newly diagnosed GD, antithyroid drugs for less than 3 months. Researchers made the TCR library from RNA that was extracted from PBMCs. Patients were enrolled at an endocrinology department in Xi'an, China. In building TCR beta libraries, iRepertoire HTBI primers were used together with Arm-PCR of CDR3 regions. TCRdb re-called the multiplex PCR reads through MiXCR, storing one row per CDR3 protein. The sample contains 550,000 or so distinct CDR3 sequences, 9.5% to 15% of which appear only once. General observations from the study: Under persistent disease, TRBV28, TRBJ1-2 and TRBJ2-5 were used preferentially.

On this clonotype itself: Antigen specificity is unknown. A read error may account for a junction end that differs from germline.

This CDR3 contains 11 residues. From germline, CDR1 is SGDLS and CDR2 YYNGEE. This same sample was also taken into another study, of T cells in Graves' hyperthyroidism and ophthalmopathy. That investigation notes: The diagnostic basis comprised clinical symptoms, serum thyroxine and TRAb, thyroid ultrasound and orbital computed tomography. The blood repertoire included most of the expanded thyroid clonotypes above 0.001.

The rearrangement joins TRBV9 to TRBJ2-7; possible D gene TRBD2, 5 bases. The TCR comes from a woman aged 25 to 39 with Graves disease. Sequences were derived from peripheral blood mononuclear cells (PBMCs), sampled at new diagnosis, from a patient treated with antithyroid drugs. Here the CDR3 reads CASSASRATVF. CDR3 nucleotides: TGTGCCAGCAGCGCTAGCCGCGCAACTGTCTTC.